Described below is a single T cell receptor beta chain sequence and its context. A single base separates this from a much larger clone, so it may be a read error. Next came a second PCR, run for roughly 6 to 11 cycles, which used a sample-barcoded 5' primer along with a J-beta primer mix. TCRdb used MiXCR to reprocess the 5' RACE reads, holding one entry per CDR3 protein. The sample records hundreds of thousands of distinct CDR3 sequences, about 30% being singletons. The source of the sample is a study of blood T cells in healthy people across ages. From germline, CDR1 is SGDLS and CDR2 YYNGEE. The length of the CDR3 is 15 residues.

The chain combines TRBV9 with TRBJ2-1, with D possibly matching TRBD2 (5 bases). Material: blood. The origin of this receptor is a woman of 80 years or more in good health. The chain's CDR3 is CACSGGVGPDDEQFF. The DNA of the CDR3 is TGTGCCTGCAGCGGTGGGGTAGGGCCCGACGATGAGCAGTTCTTC.